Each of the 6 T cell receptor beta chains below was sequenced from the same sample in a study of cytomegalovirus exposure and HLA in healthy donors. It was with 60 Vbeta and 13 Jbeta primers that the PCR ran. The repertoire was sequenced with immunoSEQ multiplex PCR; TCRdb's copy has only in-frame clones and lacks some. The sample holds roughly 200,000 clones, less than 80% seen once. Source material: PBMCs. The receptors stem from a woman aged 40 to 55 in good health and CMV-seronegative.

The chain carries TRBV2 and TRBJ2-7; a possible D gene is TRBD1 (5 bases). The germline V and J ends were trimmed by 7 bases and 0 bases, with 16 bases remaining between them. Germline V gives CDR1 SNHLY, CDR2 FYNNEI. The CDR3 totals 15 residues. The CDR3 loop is CASKGQLRSSYEQYF. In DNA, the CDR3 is TGTGCCAGCAAGGGGCAGCTTAGAAGCTCCTACGAGCAGTACTTC.

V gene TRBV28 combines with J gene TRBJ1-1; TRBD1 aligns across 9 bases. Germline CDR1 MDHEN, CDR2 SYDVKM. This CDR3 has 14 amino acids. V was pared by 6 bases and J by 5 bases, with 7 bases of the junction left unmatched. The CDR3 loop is CASSPDRGWTEAFF. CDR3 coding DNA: TGTGCCAGCAGCCCTGACAGGGGGTGGACTGAAGCTTTCTTT.

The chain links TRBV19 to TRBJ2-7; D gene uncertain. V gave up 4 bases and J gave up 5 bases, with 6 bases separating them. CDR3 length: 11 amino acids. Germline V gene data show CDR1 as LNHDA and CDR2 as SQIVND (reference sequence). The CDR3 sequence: CASSTLDEQYF. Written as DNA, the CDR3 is TGTGCCAGTAGTACCCTAGACGAGCAGTACTTC.

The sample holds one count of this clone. The CDR3 DNA is TGTGCCAGCCACAGGGGAAGAACAGATACGCAGTATTTT. This translates into CASHRGRTDTQYF. The V gene is TRBV6-5, the J gene TRBJ2-3; TRBD1 agrees at 7 bases. The V and J ends lost 8 bases and 3 bases, in that order; junction bases with no gene match: 5. CDR3 length: 13 residues. Germline V CDR1 and CDR2: MNHEY, SVGAGI.

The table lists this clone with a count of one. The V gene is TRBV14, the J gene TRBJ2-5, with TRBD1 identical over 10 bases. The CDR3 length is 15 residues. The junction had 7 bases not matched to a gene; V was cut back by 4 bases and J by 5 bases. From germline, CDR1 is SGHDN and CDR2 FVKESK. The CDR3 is CASSPDRGLRETQYF. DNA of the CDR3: TGTGCCAGCAGCCCGGACAGGGGGTTAAGGGAGACCCAGTACTTC.

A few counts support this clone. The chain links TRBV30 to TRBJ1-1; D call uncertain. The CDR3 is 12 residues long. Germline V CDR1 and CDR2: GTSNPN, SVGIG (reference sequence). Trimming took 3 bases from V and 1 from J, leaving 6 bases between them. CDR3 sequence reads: CAWRWANTEAFF. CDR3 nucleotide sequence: TGTGCCTGGAGGTGGGCGAACACTGAAGCTTTCTTT.